What follows is one T cell receptor (beta chain) and its context. The data originate from a study of shared clonotypes between healthy human individuals. Nashville, Tennessee was home to all donors, who were Caucasian adults. The assay was immunoSEQ multiplex PCR, and TCRdb's table has in-frame clones only and misses some. The data hold approximately 1,000,000 clones, with about 72% observed a single time. The CDR3 extends over 16 amino acids. In germline, CDR1 is ENHRY, CDR2 SYGVKD. Unmatched junction bases numbered 8, after V lost 3 bases and J lost 4 bases. Sequenced material: memory CD4+ T cells from PBMCs. The subset was: CD45RA-negative fraction. The chain couples TRBV10-3 to TRBJ2-5, with TRBD2 identical over 10 bases. This clonotype was obtained from a man aged 18 to 30 in good health. Some clones in this sample may be carry-over from other donors' samples. The CDR3, as DNA: TGTGCCATCAGTGACCCGGGGACTAGCGTAAGAGAGACCCAGTACTTC. Residues: CAISDPGTSVRETQYF.